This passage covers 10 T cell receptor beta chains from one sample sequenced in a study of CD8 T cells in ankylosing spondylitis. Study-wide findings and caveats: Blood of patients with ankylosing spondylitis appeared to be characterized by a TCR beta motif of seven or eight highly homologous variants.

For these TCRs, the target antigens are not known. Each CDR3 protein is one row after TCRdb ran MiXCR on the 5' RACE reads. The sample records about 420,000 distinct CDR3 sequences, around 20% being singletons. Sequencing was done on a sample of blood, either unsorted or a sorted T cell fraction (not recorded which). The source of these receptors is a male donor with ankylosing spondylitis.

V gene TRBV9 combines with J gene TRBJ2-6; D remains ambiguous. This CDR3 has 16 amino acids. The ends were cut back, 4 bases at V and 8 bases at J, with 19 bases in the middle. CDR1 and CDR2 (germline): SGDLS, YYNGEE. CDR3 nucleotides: TGTGCCAGCAGCCTTGACCGACCCGCGTCCCCCAACGTCCTGACTTTC. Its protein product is CASSLDRPASPNVLTF.

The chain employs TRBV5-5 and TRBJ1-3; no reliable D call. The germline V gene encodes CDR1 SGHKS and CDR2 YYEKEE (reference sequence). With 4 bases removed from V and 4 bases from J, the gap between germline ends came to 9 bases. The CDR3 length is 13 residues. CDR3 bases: TGTGCCAGCAGCGACGGCCAGGGAAACACCATATATTTT. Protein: CASSDGQGNTIYF.

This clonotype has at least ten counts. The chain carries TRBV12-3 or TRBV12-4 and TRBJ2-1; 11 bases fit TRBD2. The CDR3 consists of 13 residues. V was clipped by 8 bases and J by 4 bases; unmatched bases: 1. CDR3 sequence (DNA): TGTGCCAGCTCTAGCGGGAGGTACAATGAGCAGTTCTTC. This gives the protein CASSSGRYNEQFF.

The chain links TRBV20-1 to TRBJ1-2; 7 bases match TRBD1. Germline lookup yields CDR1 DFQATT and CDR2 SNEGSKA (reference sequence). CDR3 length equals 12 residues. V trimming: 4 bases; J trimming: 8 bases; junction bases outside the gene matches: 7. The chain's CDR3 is CSATRQGAGYTF. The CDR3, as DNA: TGCAGTGCTACCCGACAGGGTGCCGGCTACACCTTC.

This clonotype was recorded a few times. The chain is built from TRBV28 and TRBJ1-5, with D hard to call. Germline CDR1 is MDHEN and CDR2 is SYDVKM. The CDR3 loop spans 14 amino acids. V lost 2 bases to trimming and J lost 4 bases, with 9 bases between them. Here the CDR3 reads CASSLALQNQPQHF. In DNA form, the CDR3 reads TGTGCCAGCAGTTTAGCCCTACAGAATCAGCCCCAGCATTTT.

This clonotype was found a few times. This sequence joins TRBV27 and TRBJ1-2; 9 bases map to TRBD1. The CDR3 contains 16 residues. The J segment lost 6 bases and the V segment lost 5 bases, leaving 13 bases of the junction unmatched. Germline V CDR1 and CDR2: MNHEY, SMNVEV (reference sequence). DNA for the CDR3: TGTGCCAGCAGTGCCGACAGGGGGTTCCTGTCGGATGGCTACACCTTC. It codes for CASSADRGFLSDGYTF.

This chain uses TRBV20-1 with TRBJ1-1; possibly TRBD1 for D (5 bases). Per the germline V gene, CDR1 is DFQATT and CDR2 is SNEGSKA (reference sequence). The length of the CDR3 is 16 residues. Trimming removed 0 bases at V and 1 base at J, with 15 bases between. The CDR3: CSARDIRVISNTEAFF. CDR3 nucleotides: TGCAGTGCTAGAGATATCAGGGTAATTTCGAACACTGAAGCTTTCTTT.

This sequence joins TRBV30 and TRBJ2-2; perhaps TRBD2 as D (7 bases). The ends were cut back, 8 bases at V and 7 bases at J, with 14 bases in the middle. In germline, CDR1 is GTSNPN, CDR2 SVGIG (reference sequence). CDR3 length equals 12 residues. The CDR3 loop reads CARGREYGELFF. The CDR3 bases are TGTGCCCGGGGGCGGGAGTACGGGGAGCTGTTTTTT.

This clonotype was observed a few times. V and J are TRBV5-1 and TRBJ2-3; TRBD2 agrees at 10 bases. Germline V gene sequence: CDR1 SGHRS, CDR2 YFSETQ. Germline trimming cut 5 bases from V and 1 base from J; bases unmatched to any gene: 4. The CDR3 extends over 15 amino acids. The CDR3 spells CASRTGTSGTDTQYF. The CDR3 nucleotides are TGCGCCAGCAGAACCGGGACTAGCGGCACAGATACGCAGTATTTT.

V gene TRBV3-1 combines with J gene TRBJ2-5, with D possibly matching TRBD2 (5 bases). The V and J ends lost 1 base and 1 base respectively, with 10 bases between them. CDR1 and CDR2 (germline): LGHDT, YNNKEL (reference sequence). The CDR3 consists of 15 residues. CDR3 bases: TGTGCCAGCAGCCAAGCCACGGGGATCCAAGAGACCCAGTACTTC. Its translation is CASSQATGIQETQYF.